The clone carrying this T cell receptor (beta chain) was detected ten times or more. Antigen unknown. This may be a read error: a much more frequent sequence differs by one nucleotide. V gave up 0 bases and J gave up 6 bases, with 16 bases separating them. The length of the CDR3 is 15 residues. The germline V gene has CDR1 SGHDT and CDR2 YYEEEE. RNA transcripts were the source from which TCR beta CDR3 regions were amplified. Amplification began with first-round RT-PCR using HTBI primers, then second-round multiplex PCR was performed. TCRdb called the multiplex PCR reads again in MiXCR, with one record for every CDR3 protein. Of 340,000 or so distinct CDR3 sequences in the sample, 15% to 20% were seen once. If patients had other autoimmune diseases, uncontrolled infections, pregnancy or lactation, they were excluded. This sample is part of a study of Graves' ophthalmopathy and Graves' hyperthyroidism.

Points from the study as a whole: Most thyroid-expanded clonotypes exceeding 0.001 frequency were also found in blood.

The TCR comes from an adult man with Graves' ophthalmopathy. The sequencing sample was made of peripheral blood. V is TRBV5-6 and J is TRBJ2-7, with D possibly TRBD1 on 5 matching bases. Here the CDR3 DNA reads TGTGCCAGCAGCTTGGTCCCAGGGCGGATCGGCGAGCAGTACTTC. It is translated as CASSLVPGRIGEQYF.